Shown below are 17 T cell receptor beta chains from a single sample sequenced in a study of cytomegalovirus exposure and HLA in healthy donors. Primers for the PCR totalled 60 Vbeta and 13 Jbeta. TCRdb's copy holds only in-frame clones and misses some; the assay was immunoSEQ multiplex PCR. The sample records 120,000 to 150,000 clones, around 81% being singletons. Specimen: PBMCs. The receptors were sampled from a middle-aged man in good health and CMV-seropositive.

The chain has TRBV11-2 and TRBJ2-4; D is perhaps TRBD2 (6 bases). The CDR3 covers 14 residues. Germline lookup yields CDR1 SGHAT and CDR2 FQNNGV. Trimming cost V 4 bases and J 7 bases, with 14 bases left between them. The CDR3 region is CASSSSRGSNIQYF. In nucleotides, the CDR3 is TGTGCCAGCAGCTCCTCCCGGGGGAGTAACATTCAGTACTTC.

V gene TRBV9 combines with J gene TRBJ2-7; maybe TRBD2 (8 bases). The length of the CDR3 is 15 residues. The V end lost 3 bases, the J end lost 3 bases, and 16 bases lay between the germline ends. Germline CDR1 is SGDLS and CDR2 is YYNGEE. CDR3 amino acids: CASSAGGGTNYEQYF. As DNA, the CDR3 is TGTGCCAGCAGCGCGGGAGGGGGCACCAACTACGAGCAGTACTTC.

The chain employs TRBV7-8 and TRBJ1-3; 7 bases match TRBD1. This CDR3 contains 17 residues. Germline V CDR1 and CDR2: SGHVS, FQNEAQ. The V gene end was trimmed by 1 base and the J gene end by 1 base; junction bases not matched to a gene: 7. For the CDR3, the DNA is TGTGCCAGCAGCTTAGGTAGTGTCAGGGGGTCTGGAAACACCATATATTTT. It translates to CASSLGSVRGSGNTIYF. The variable domain in full, with the rest retrieved from reference TRBV7-8 and TRBJ1-3, is GAGVSQSPRYKVAKRGQDVALRCDPISGHVSLFWYQQALGQGPEFLTYFQNEAQLDKSGLPSDRFFAERPEGSVSTLKIQRTQQEDSAVYLCASSLGSVRGSGNTIYFGEGSWLTVV.

The chain is built from TRBV2 and TRBJ1-6; D ambiguous. This CDR3 region has 16 residues. V was trimmed by 3 bases and J by 6 bases, leaving 15 bases between them. CDR1 is SNHLY and CDR2 is FYNNEI in the germline V gene. The CDR3 DNA follows: TGTGCCAGCAGTGAGTATAGGGCCCGGGGTAATTCACCCCTCCACTTT. It translates to CASSEYRARGNSPLHF.

The chain recombines TRBV11-2 with TRBJ2-1; D unresolved. Per germline, CDR1 SGHAT and CDR2 FQNNGV. The CDR3 covers 13 residues. V was pared by 1 base and J by 4 bases, with 5 bases between. The CDR3 loop is CASSLVRYNEQFF. DNA for the CDR3: TGTGCCAGCAGCTTAGTCAGATACAATGAGCAGTTCTTC.

This clone has only a few counts. This sequence joins TRBV27 and TRBJ2-1; a possible D gene is TRBD2 (5 bases). Trimming removed 10 bases at V and 3 bases at J, with 19 bases between. The CDR3 sequence is 15 residues long. Germline CDR1 and CDR2: MNHEY and SMNVEV (reference sequence). The CDR3 DNA sequence: TGTGCCACCCGAGATGGCCCAGGAGGCTACAATGAGCAGTTCTTC. Its protein product is CATRDGPGGYNEQFF.

The rearrangement joins TRBV27 to TRBJ2-2; no clear D. There are 13 residues in the CDR3. CDR1 and CDR2 from the germline V gene are MNHEY and SMNVEV (reference sequence). Trimming pared 0 bases from V and 9 bases from J, leaving 8 bases between. CDR3 sequence reads: CASSLSTRRELFF. The CDR3 DNA follows: TGTGCCAGCAGTTTATCTACGCGAAGGGAGCTGTTTTTT.

The genes are TRBV7-9 and TRBJ2-4, with 11 bases aligning to TRBD1. Looked up from germline, CDR1 is SEHNR and CDR2 is FQNEAQ (reference sequence). The CDR3 extends over 16 amino acids. V lost 5 bases to trimming and J lost 5 bases; unmatched junction nucleotides: 8. In DNA form, the CDR3 reads TGTGCCAGCAGCCCTACGGGGACAGGGGGTCAAAACATTCAGTACTTC. As protein: CASSPTGTGGQNIQYF.

On this clone: The sample holds other DNA sequences that translate to the same CDR3. The chain recombines TRBV9 with TRBJ2-2, with D unclear. Trimming took 0 bases from V and 5 from J, leaving 5 bases between them. Germline CDR1 is SGDLS and CDR2 is YYNGEE. The CDR3 has 13 amino acids. The CDR3 is CASSVGGTGELFF. The DNA of the CDR3 is TGTGCCAGCAGCGTAGGAGGAACCGGGGAGCTGTTTTTT.

The chain uses TRBV29-1 and TRBJ1-4, with TRBD1 matching over 7 bases. The J segment lost 12 bases and the V segment lost 7 bases, leaving 8 bases of the junction unmatched. There are 11 residues in the CDR3. The germline V gene has CDR1 SQVTM and CDR2 ANQGSEA. CDR3: CSALTGLELFF. The CDR3 DNA reads as TGCAGCGCCCTGACAGGGCTGGAACTGTTTTTT.

V usage is TRBV4-2 and J usage is TRBJ2-7, with no clear D. CDR3 length: 15 amino acids. Germline V gene data show CDR1 as LGHNA and CDR2 as YNFKEQ. V was clipped by 0 bases and J by 2 bases, with 11 bases between them. CDR3 in DNA: TGTGCCAGCAGCCAAGAAACTTCCCCGGCCTACGAGCAGTACTTC. This encodes CASSQETSPAYEQYF.

The J gene is TRBJ1-4, the V gene TRBV5-6; 11 bases are shared with TRBD1. CDR3 length equals 16 residues. With V trimmed by 4 bases and J by 8 bases, 10 bases remained unmatched. Germline CDR1 and CDR2: SGHDT and YYEEEE. CDR3 loop: CASSISGTGGREKLFF. In DNA form, the CDR3 reads TGTGCCAGCAGCATAAGCGGGACAGGGGGTCGGGAAAAACTGTTTTTT.

The genes are TRBV30 and TRBJ2-7, with D possibly TRBD2 on 6 matching bases. With 1 base removed from V and 5 bases from J, the gap between germline ends came to 9 bases. This CDR3 comprises 12 residues. Germline V gene lookup returns CDR1 GTSNPN and CDR2 SVGIG (reference sequence). The CDR3 sequence: CAWSAGGDEQYF. CDR3 bases: TGTGCCTGGAGTGCAGGAGGGGACGAGCAGTACTTC.

The rearrangement links TRBV7-2 to TRBJ1-5, with D unclear. Germline lookup yields CDR1 SGHTA and CDR2 FQGNSA. V was trimmed by 1 base and J by 8 bases, leaving 12 bases between them. This CDR3 comprises 14 residues. In DNA form, the CDR3 reads TGTGCCAGCAGCTTAGAGGCTTTCCAGGAGCCCCAGCATTTT. Translating it yields CASSLEAFQEPQHF.

This clone was observed a single time. V usage is TRBV10-3 and J usage is TRBJ1-2; D possibly corresponds to TRBD1 (5 bases). This CDR3 is built from 14 residues. The ends were cut back, 3 bases at V and 3 bases at J, with 11 bases in the middle. From germline, CDR1 is ENHRY and CDR2 SYGVKD. Here the CDR3 reads CAISDGGTYYGYTF. The CDR3 DNA reads TGTGCCATCAGTGACGGGGGTACCTACTATGGCTACACCTTC.

The chain combines TRBV5-6 with TRBJ2-2; perhaps TRBD2 as D (5 bases). The CDR3 covers 18 residues. Germline values: CDR1 SGHDT, CDR2 YYEEEE. Deletions cut 4 bases from V and 2 bases from J, with 21 bases between. The DNA of the CDR3 is TGTGCCAGCAGCCTGACGTATAATATCGGGGAAAACACCGGGGAGCTGTTTTTT. Its protein is CASSLTYNIGENTGELFF.

The chain combines TRBV5-5 with TRBJ1-1; D ambiguous. Per germline, CDR1 SGHKS and CDR2 YYEKEE (reference sequence). The CDR3 covers 14 residues. Trimming cost V 3 bases and J 6 bases, with 15 bases left between them. CDR3 residues: CASSSSLSVAEAFF. Written as DNA, the CDR3 is TGTGCCAGCAGCTCTTCTTTGAGTGTGGCTGAAGCTTTCTTT.